Each of the 21 T cell receptor beta chains below was sequenced from the same sample in a study of T cell repertoires in cytomegalovirus infection. For these TCRs, the target antigens are not known. TCRdb passed the reads through MiXCR, listing each CDR3 protein once. The sample gives around 750,000 distinct CDR3 sequences, about 30% of which show up once; roughly 12% is in the top ten. The sample consisted of cultured CD8+ T cells from PBMCs, taken from culture after CMV antigen stimulation. The receptors shown here come from a human donor in good health (CMV status not recorded). Some clones in this sample may be carry-over from other donors' samples.

The chain has TRBV24-1 and TRBJ1-1; TRBD1 matches 7 bases. CDR1 KGHDR and CDR2 SFDVKD come from the germline V gene. The CDR3 consists of 16 residues. V shed 2 bases and J 0 bases; nucleotides not matched to a gene: 5. Here the CDR3 reads CATSDSPQGVNTEAFF. The CDR3 region has the DNA TGTGCCACCAGTGATTCCCCCCAGGGGGTGAACACTGAAGCTTTCTTT.

The sample holds a few counts of this clonotype. This chain connects TRBV12-3 or TRBV12-4 to TRBJ2-2; D not certain. Trimming took 2 bases from V and 5 from J, leaving 12 bases between them. The CDR3 totals 15 residues. The CDR3 nucleotides are TGTGCCAGCAGTTTAAATTTGGGCGAAACCGGGGAGCTGTTTTTT. Translation: CASSLNLGETGELFF.

The J gene is TRBJ1-4, the V gene TRBV12-3 or TRBV12-4, with D uncertain. V shed 5 bases and J shed 8 bases, with 9 bases lying between them. The CDR3 contains 12 residues. CDR3 sequence reads: CASSPADEKLFF. Here the CDR3 DNA reads TGTGCCAGCAGTCCAGCGGACGAAAAACTGTTTTTT.

This chain joins TRBV6-1 and TRBJ1-5; the D gene is possibly TRBD1 (6 bases). V lost 5 bases and J 5 bases, leaving 13 bases between the germline ends. CDR1 is MNHNS and CDR2 is SASEGT in the germline V gene. The CDR3 extends over 14 amino acids. CDR3 in DNA: TGTGCCAGCAGTTTTCCGACAGGCCATCAGCCCCAGCATTTT. Translating it yields CASSFPTGHQPQHF.

The rearrangement links TRBV6-1 to TRBJ2-1, with D perhaps TRBD1 or TRBD2 (5 bases each). Trimming took 1 base from V and 9 from J, leaving 13 bases between them. CDR1 MNHNS and CDR2 SASEGT come from the germline V gene. The CDR3 contains 14 residues. CDR3 in DNA: TGTGCCAGCAGTGAAGAAGGGGAGTGGCGTGAGCAGTTCTTC. Its translation: CASSEEGEWREQFF.

This clonotype has only a few counts. This chain uses TRBV12-3 or TRBV12-4 with TRBJ1-5; 7 bases are shared with TRBD1. V was pared by 5 bases and J by 7 bases, with 11 bases of the junction left unmatched. The CDR3 is 15 amino acids. DNA for the CDR3: TGTGCCAGCAGTCTCCACCACAGGGACAGACAGCCCCAGCATTTT. Its protein product is CASSLHHRDRQPQHF.

This clonotype has more than one count but fewer than ten. The CDR3 DNA is TGTGCCAGCAGCAACGGTCTCGAGGGGAACATTCAGTACTTC. Its translation: CASSNGLEGNIQYF. V and J are TRBV5-6 and TRBJ2-4; D tentatively reads TRBD1 or TRBD2 (5 bases each). With 4 bases removed from V and 7 bases from J, the gap between germline ends came to 15 bases. The CDR3 sequence is 14 residues long. Germline values: CDR1 SGHDT, CDR2 YYEEEE. The variable domain in full, with the rest retrieved from reference TRBV5-6 and TRBJ2-4, is DAGVTQSPTHLIKTRGQQVTLRCSPKSGHDTVSWYQQALGQGPQFIFQYYEEEERQRGNFPDRFSGHQFPNYSSELNVNALLLGDSALYLCASSNGLEGNIQYFGAGTRLSVL.

This clonotype came up a few times. The rearrangement uses TRBV19 and TRBJ2-3; TRBD1 aligns across 8 bases. V shed 5 bases, J shed 4 bases, and the junction held 5 bases outside the gene matches. There are 14 residues in the CDR3. CDR1 and CDR2 (germline): LNHDA, SQIVND (reference sequence). CDR3 nucleotides: TGTGCCAGTAGTCCCCGACAGGGGCCAGATACGCAGTATTTT. It translates to CASSPRQGPDTQYF. Full variable domain (outside the CDR3, taken from reference TRBV19 and TRBJ2-3): DGGITQSPKYLFRKEGQNVTLSCEQNLNHDAMYWYRQDPGQGLRLIYYSQIVNDFQKGDIAEGYSVSREKKESFPLTVTSAQKNPTAFYLCASSPRQGPDTQYFGPGTRLTVL.

In its sample, this clonotype was seen once. This chain uses TRBV27 with TRBJ2-1, with a possible D match to TRBD1 (5 bases). V was pared by 2 bases and J by 8 bases, with 16 bases between. This CDR3 comprises 15 residues. Germline V gives CDR1 MNHEY, CDR2 SMNVEV (reference sequence). Written as DNA, the CDR3 is TGTGCCAGCAGTTTACTGTCAGGGCAGCGATATGAGCAGTTCTTC. It is translated as CASSLLSGQRYEQFF.

This sequence joins TRBV29-1 and TRBJ1-2; D is ambiguous. The CDR3 runs 15 residues. The V end was cut by 4 bases, the J end by 4 bases, with 19 bases between. Germline V CDR1 and CDR2: SQVTM, ANQGSEA. This CDR3 reads CSVVGRGSRVYGYTF. The CDR3 DNA is TGCAGCGTTGTCGGTCGGGGATCAAGAGTCTATGGCTACACCTTC.

In this sample, this clonotype turned up many times. The chain carries TRBV7-2 and TRBJ2-7; D is possibly TRBD1 (5 bases). V shed 5 bases and J shed 3 bases, with 11 bases lying between them. Germline assignment: CDR1 SGHTA and CDR2 FQGNSA. The CDR3 totals 13 residues. The CDR3 sequence is CASSPATVYEQYV. The CDR3 DNA is TGTGCCAGCAGCCCTGCGACAGTCTACGAGCAGTACGTC.

This clonotype was detected only a few times. The chain combines TRBV15 with TRBJ1-5, with 12 bases matching TRBD1. J was trimmed by 1 base and V by 11 bases; bases with no gene match: 6. There are 15 residues in the CDR3. Per germline, CDR1 LNHNV and CDR2 YYDKDF (reference sequence). The CDR3 bases are TGTGCCGCCGGGACAGGGGGCCTGAGCAATCAGCCCCAGCATTTT. It yields the protein CAAGTGGLSNQPQHF.

This clonotype was counted only a few times. The CDR3 sequence: CASSSDRVIDQPQHF. The CDR3 DNA reads as TGTGCCAGCAGCTCGGACAGGGTGATTGATCAGCCCCAGCATTTT. The rearrangement links TRBV7-9 to TRBJ1-5; 8 positions agree with TRBD1. Germline-derived CDR1 and CDR2 are SEHNR and FQNEAQ (reference sequence). The J segment lost 5 bases and the V segment lost 4 bases, leaving 7 bases of the junction unmatched. This CDR3 spans 15 amino acids.

This clonotype has at least ten counts. The chain is built from TRBV12-3 or TRBV12-4 and TRBJ1-4; D unresolved. The CDR3 has 11 residues. The V end lost 3 bases, the J end lost 7 bases, and 3 bases lay between the germline ends. The CDR3 region has the DNA TGTGCCAGCAGTTTCGGTGAAAAACTGTTTTTT. It is translated as CASSFGEKLFF.

The chain couples TRBV10-3 to TRBJ1-3; D possibly corresponds to TRBD1 (6 bases). The CDR3 loop spans 14 amino acids. Germline CDR1 reads ENHRY; CDR2 reads SYGVKD. Deletions cut 6 bases from V and 0 bases from J, with 9 bases between. The CDR3, as DNA: TGTGCCATCAGCGAAGGGGGCTCTGGAAACACCATATATTTT. Its translation is CAISEGGSGNTIYF.

This clonotype occurred a few times. This may come from a read error, since a much larger clone is one base off. This sequence joins TRBV6-2 or TRBV6-3 and TRBJ1-1, with TRBD1 matching over 7 bases. The CDR3 totals 13 residues. After removal of 2 bases from V and 4 bases from J, the junction contained 1 base not matched to a gene. Germline values: CDR1 MNHEY, CDR2 SVGEGT. The CDR3 region has the DNA TGTGCCAGCAGTTACCCAGGGGGCACTGAAGCTTTCTTT. Protein sequence: CASSYPGGTEAFF.

The table lists this clonotype with a few counts. The V and J genes are TRBV12-3 or TRBV12-4 and TRBJ1-5, with D perhaps matching TRBD1 (6 bases). This CDR3 has 15 amino acids. V was shortened by 6 bases and J by 1 base, with 13 bases between the two germline ends. CDR3 residues: CASRGAGGSNQPQHF. As DNA, the CDR3 is TGTGCCAGCAGGGGGGCGGGGGGGAGCAATCAGCCCCAGCATTTT.

V gene TRBV7-4 combines with J gene TRBJ2-2, with D possibly being TRBD2 (6 bases). Trimming took 3 bases from V and 5 from J, leaving 22 bases between them. The CDR3 spans 18 residues. Germline CDR1 SGHVT, CDR2 SQSDAQ. CDR3 sequence (DNA): TGTGCCAGCAGCTTCGGGGGAGAAGGTTGGACCCGAACCGGGGAGCTGTTTTTT. This codes for CASSFGGEGWTRTGELFF.

The rearrangement joins TRBV5-4 to TRBJ2-1, with D unresolved. This CDR3 is built from 13 residues. Germline V CDR1 and CDR2: SGHNT, YYREEE (reference sequence). V was clipped by 7 bases and J by 1 base, with 9 bases between them. This CDR3 is CASEEGSYNEQFF. CDR3 nucleotides: TGTGCCAGCGAGGAAGGGTCCTACAATGAGCAGTTCTTC.

The sample holds one count of this clonotype. The chain links TRBV27 to TRBJ2-3, with TRBD2 matching 10 bases. CDR3 length: 17 amino acids. CDR1 MNHEY and CDR2 SMNVEV come from the germline V gene (reference sequence). Germline trimming cut 6 bases from V and 3 bases from J; bases unmatched to any gene: 12. This CDR3 is CASSLIGGLASTDTQYF. Here the CDR3 DNA reads TGTGCCAGCAGCCTTATCGGGGGACTAGCGTCGACAGATACGCAGTATTTT.

CDR3 DNA: TGTGCCAGCAGCTTGGGGGAAACCGAGCAGTACGTC. Its translation: CASSLGETEQYV. The chain has TRBV7-4 and TRBJ2-7, with D perhaps given as TRBD1 or TRBD2 (5 bases each). The V gene's germline CDR1 is SGHVT and CDR2 SQSDAQ. The CDR3 has 12 residues. V was trimmed by 3 bases and J by 6 bases, leaving 9 bases between them.